This T cell receptor (beta chain) was found in a study of identifying expanded T cells in peripheral blood. Clones were sequenced by immunoSEQ multiplex PCR, and TCRdb holds only the in-frame ones, with some missing. The data contain about 86,000 clones, roughly 81% of them singletons. This CDR3 is built from 18 residues. From germline, CDR1 is LNHNV and CDR2 YYDKDF (reference sequence). Trimming took 2 bases from V and 3 from J, leaving 19 bases between them. Sequences were obtained from blood. The sequence was collected from a person aged 18 to 70 in good health. The chain carries TRBV15 and TRBJ1-4; no clear D. The CDR3 region is CATSRSPTGAQSNEKLFF. CDR3 DNA sequence: TGTGCCACCAGCAGATCTCCGACTGGAGCGCAGTCTAATGAAAAACTGTTTTTT.